Listed below are T cell receptor beta chains from one sample, sequenced in a study of shared clonotypes between healthy human individuals. Clones were sequenced by immunoSEQ multiplex PCR, and TCRdb holds only the in-frame ones, with some missing. Among some 2,500,000 clones listed, approximately 94% were seen once. Sequenced: naive CD4+ T cells from PBMCs. These receptors were taken from a man aged 18 to 30 in good health. Some clones in this sample may be carry-over from other donors' samples. Both conserved end residues are part of each CDR3. A D gene is named only where the DNA matches it firmly. Part of the rows lack a size; the others show once, few, many or a class for expanded clones.

>TRBV28|-|-|TRBJ1-3
CASSNFPSGNTIYF
TGTGCCAGCAGCAACTTCCCCTCTGGAAACACCATATATTTT
>TRBV5-6|TRBD1|-|TRBJ1-1
CASSRGGQGDEAFF
TGTGCCAGCAGCCGGGGTGGGCAGGGGGATGAAGCTTTCTTT
>TRBV2|TRBD1|-|TRBJ2-3
CASSLGTGRTDTQYF
TGTGCCAGCAGTTTGGGGACAGGGAGGACAGATACGCAGTATTTT
>TRBV28|TRBD2|-|TRBJ2-1
CASTPGGQGNEQFF
TGTGCCAGCACCCCGGGGGGGCAGGGTAATGAGCAGTTCTTC
>TRBV2|TRBD1|-|TRBJ1-5
CASREAGGIDQPQHF
TGTGCCAGCAGGGAAGCAGGGGGGATCGATCAGCCCCAGCATTTT
>TRBV15|TRBD1|once|TRBJ2-3
CATSSDRAPDTQYF
TGTGCCACCAGCAGCGACAGGGCTCCAGATACGCAGTATTTT
>TRBV9|TRBD1|-|TRBJ1-3
CASSIDRGYGNTIYF
TGTGCCAGCAGCATAGACAGGGGGTATGGAAACACCATATATTTT
>TRBV28|-|-|TRBJ2-7
CASSLTPSEQYF
TGTGCCAGCAGTCTGACCCCATCCGAGCAGTACTTC
>TRBV4-1|-|-|TRBJ2-7
CASSQVRDYSYEQYF
TGCGCCAGCAGCCAAGTCAGGGATTATTCCTACGAGCAGTACTTC
>TRBV10-3|TRBD2|-|TRBJ2-3
CAISPGLAGGTDTQYF
TGTGCCATCAGTCCGGGACTAGCGGGAGGCACAGATACGCAGTATTTT
>TRBV5-1|-|once|TRBJ2-7
CASSLGGRSVYEQYF
TGCGCCAGCAGCTTGGGTGGCAGGAGCGTGTACGAGCAGTACTTC
>TRBV28|-|-|TRBJ2-7
CASSFLRGVEEQYF
TGTGCCAGCAGTTTTCTACGAGGGGTCGAGGAGCAGTACTTC
>TRBV5-1|TRBD1|-|TRBJ1-2
CASSLAPGTGGGYTF
TGCGCCAGCAGCTTGGCTCCGGGGACAGGCGGCGGCTACACCTTC
>TRBV4-2|-|-|TRBJ1-1
CASSPVRANTEAFF
TGTGCCAGCAGCCCGGTTCGGGCAAACACTGAAGCTTTCTTT
>TRBV4-3|TRBD1|-|TRBJ1-1
CASGRTGTANTEAFF
TGCGCCAGCGGCCGTACCGGGACAGCGAACACTGAAGCTTTCTTT
>TRBV6-1|TRBD1|-|TRBJ2-5
CATRPRTGQLKTQYF
TGTGCCACCAGACCCCGGACAGGCCAACTGAAGACCCAGTACTTC
>TRBV7-8|-|-|TRBJ1-1
CASRRTVSRGDTEAFF
TGTGCCAGCAGACGGACCGTATCTAGGGGGGACACTGAAGCTTTCTTT
>TRBV5-1|-|-|TRBJ2-7
CASSLGTATSYEQYF
TGCGCCAGCAGCTTGGGGACGGCGACCTCCTACGAGCAGTACTTC
>TRBV5-4|-|-|TRBJ2-5
CASSVPGPAKTQYF
TGTGCCAGCAGCGTGCCGGGACCGGCAAAGACCCAGTACTTC
>TRBV6-5|-|-|TRBJ2-7
CASSYGFGLGNEQYF
TGTGCCAGCAGTTACGGTTTCGGACTTGGAAACGAGCAGTACTTC
>TRBV19|-|few|TRBJ1-5
CASSIGQVINQPQHF
TGTGCCAGTAGTATTGGGCAGGTGATCAATCAGCCCCAGCATTTT
>TRBV5-1|TRBD2|-|TRBJ2-7
CASSPTGAGGTYEQYF
TGCGCCAGCAGCCCTACGGGAGCGGGAGGGACCTACGAGCAGTACTTC
>TRBV5-1|-|-|TRBJ2-5
CASSFSSPAQETQYF
TGCGCCAGCAGCTTTAGCTCACCGGCCCAAGAGACCCAGTACTTC
>TRBV7-8|TRBD1|-|TRBJ1-4
CASSSKTGVNNEKLFF
TGTGCCAGCAGCTCGAAGACAGGGGTCAATAATGAAAAACTGTTTTTT
>TRBV21-1|-|-|TRBJ1-1
CASSKEQTGMGAFF
TGTGCCAGCAGCAAAGAACAAACAGGGATGGGGGCTTTCTTT
>TRBV11-2|-|-|TRBJ2-7
CASTRRSYGHEQYF
TGTGCCAGCACCCGGAGGAGCTATGGCCACGAGCAGTACTTC
>TRBV18|TRBD1|-|TRBJ1-1
CASSPPAGQGEAFF
TGTGCCAGCTCACCACCGGCGGGACAGGGGGAAGCTTTCTTT
>TRBV5-4|-|-|TRBJ1-2
CASSLEGFRGYTF
TGTGCCAGCAGCTTGGAAGGTTTTCGGGGCTACACCTTC
>TRBV28|-|once|TRBJ2-3
CASSAPGADTQYF
TGTGCCAGCAGTGCCCCAGGGGCGGATACGCAGTATTTT
>TRBV7-2|TRBD1|-|TRBJ2-2
CASRAREGAQAGELFF
TGTGCCAGCAGGGCAAGAGAGGGGGCGCAAGCCGGGGAGCTGTTTTTT
>TRBV12-2|-|-|TRBJ1-5
CASRSPRGKSQDNQPQHF
TGTGCAAGTCGCTCGCCCAGAGGGAAGAGCCAGGACAATCAGCCCCAGCATTTT
>TRBV28|-|-|TRBJ1-5
CASRVGAGTIAAQPQHF
TGTGCCAGCAGAGTGGGTGCCGGGACGATCGCGGCTCAGCCCCAGCATTTT
>TRBV29-1|-|-|TRBJ2-7
CSVAGLNLYEQYF
TGCAGCGTTGCGGGACTGAATTTGTACGAGCAGTACTTC
>TRBV18|-|-|TRBJ2-7
CASSRDGASYEQYF
TGTGCCAGCTCACGGGACGGAGCCTCCTACGAGCAGTACTTC
>TRBV2|-|few|TRBJ1-1
CASSVAGPNTEAFF
TGTGCCAGCAGTGTGGCAGGACCGAACACTGAAGCTTTCTTT
>TRBV28|TRBD2|-|TRBJ2-1
CASRPGGSSYNEQFF
TGTGCCAGCAGACCGGGAGGGAGCTCCTACAATGAGCAGTTCTTC
>TRBV6-1|-|once|TRBJ1-2
CASSEGIGRTDNYGYTF
TGTGCCAGCAGTGAAGGAATTGGTAGGACCGACAACTATGGCTACACCTTC
>TRBV19|TRBD1|-|TRBJ2-1
CASSQTGGEKNEQFF
TGTGCCAGTAGTCAGACAGGGGGCGAGAAGAATGAGCAGTTCTTC
>TRBV15|-|-|TRBJ1-2
CATSRSLAEGGYTF
TGTGCCACCAGCAGATCCCTCGCAGAGGGTGGCTACACCTTC
>TRBV7-6|TRBD2|-|TRBJ2-1
CASSPGGPRESLQFF
TGTGCCAGCAGCCCGGGAGGGCCGCGGGAGTCGCTGCAGTTCTTC
>TRBV28|TRBD1|-|TRBJ1-2
CASSGTGDVGGYTF
TGTGCCAGCAGTGGGACAGGGGACGTTGGGGGCTACACCTTC